This T cell receptor (beta chain) emerged from a study of blood T cell repertoires in COVID-19. Across the whole study: From T cells, B-cell-depleted T cells, or PBMCs came the material, which was cDNA or gDNA.

In Seattle, patients joined the study during active infection and were tracked longitudinally. This clone occurred once. Study processing details: Amplification with reference gene primers provided the estimates of nucleated cell counts. Method: immunoSEQ multiplex PCR; TCRdb's copy keeps in-frame clones and lacks some. The DNA gave D and trimming, while V, J and clone size come from that table. The data contain about 270,000 clones, 80% to 90% of them singletons. The germline gives CDR1 LNHDA, CDR2 SQIVND (reference sequence). V was pared by 4 bases and J by 4 bases, with 11 bases between. The CDR3 runs 14 residues.

The clonotype originates from a woman aged 70-85 years with COVID-19, enrolled during active disease. Sample: peripheral blood. The chain recombines TRBV19 with TRBJ2-1; D possibly corresponds to TRBD1 (6 bases). The CDR3 here is CASSRQVSYNEQFF. The CDR3 DNA reads TGTGCCAGTAGTAGACAGGTGTCTTACAATGAGCAGTTCTTC.